The rows below give T cell receptor beta chains drawn from one sample of a study of CD8 T cells in ankylosing spondylitis. TCRdb ran MiXCR on the 5' RACE reads and lists one entry per CDR3 protein. The table lists about 140,000 distinct CDR3 sequences, under 35% of them singletons. Source material: synovial fluid, either unsorted or a sorted T cell fraction (not recorded which). These receptors all stem from a male donor with ankylosing spondylitis. The CDR3 runs from the conserved cysteine through the conserved F or W. Fields, in order: J gene, clone size, V gene, D gene, CDR3 DNA, CDR3 protein. D genes are given only for firm matches. For some rows the clone size is stated as once, few or many, or as a class when expanded; others skip it.

>TRBJ2-1|.|TRBV5-1|TRBD2
TGCGCCAGCAGCAGTATCGGGACTAGGGATTACAATGAGCAGTTCTTC
CASSSIGTRDYNEQFF
>TRBJ2-1|.|TRBV9|.
TGTGCCAGCAGCGTAGATGGCTACAATGAGCAGTTCTTC
CASSVDGYNEQFF
>TRBJ2-7|.|TRBV2|TRBD2
TGTGCCAGCAGAGCCGGACTAGCCCGCTACGAGCAGTACTTC
CASRAGLARYEQYF
>TRBJ1-6|few|TRBV2|TRBD1
TGTGCCAGCAGTGAAGCGGGACAGTTTAATTCACCCCTCCACTTT
CASSEAGQFNSPLHF
>TRBJ2-7|.|TRBV6-5|.
TGTGCCAGCAGTTACGAGCTGGGGGGAACGGAGCAGTACTTC
CASSYELGGTEQYF
>TRBJ2-5|.|TRBV12-3/TRBV12-4|TRBD1
TGTGCCAGCAGCCCAGACAGGGCCGAGACCCAGTACTTC
CASSPDRAETQYF
>TRBJ2-1|few|TRBV18|.
TGTGCCAGCTCACCAGGTGGTCACAATGAGCAGTTCTTC
CASSPGGHNEQFF
>TRBJ2-1|.|TRBV20-1|TRBD2
TGCAGTGCTAGTAGGCTAGCGGGGTACAATGAGCAGTTCTTC
CSASRLAGYNEQFF
>TRBJ2-1|many|TRBV10-3|.
TGTGCCATCAGTGTGGGCTGGGACTACAATGAGCAGTTCTTC
CAISVGWDYNEQFF
>TRBJ2-2|.|TRBV5-1|.
TGCGCCAGCAGCCCTGCGGGCGCGAACACCGGGGAGCTGTTTTTT
CASSPAGANTGELFF
>TRBJ2-3|few|TRBV4-2|.
TGTGCCAGCAGCCAAGGGCGGGGACCTAAGAACACAGATACGCAGTATTTT
CASSQGRGPKNTDTQYF
>TRBJ1-6|few|TRBV27|.
TGTGCCAGCAGTTCTCGCAAATCACCCCTCCACTTT
CASSSRKSPLHF
>TRBJ2-1|.|TRBV20-1|TRBD1
TGCAGTGCCACCGGGACAGTCAAATACAATGAGCAGTTCTTC
CSATGTVKYNEQFF
>TRBJ2-7|.|TRBV12-3/TRBV12-4|.
TGTGCCAGCAGTTTAGTAGTAGGGGTCCGTTACGAGCAGTACTTC
CASSLVVGVRYEQYF
>TRBJ1-1|few|TRBV3-1|.
TGTGCCAGCAGCCCCGGAGGGATGGGCACTGAAGCTTTCTTT
CASSPGGMGTEAFF